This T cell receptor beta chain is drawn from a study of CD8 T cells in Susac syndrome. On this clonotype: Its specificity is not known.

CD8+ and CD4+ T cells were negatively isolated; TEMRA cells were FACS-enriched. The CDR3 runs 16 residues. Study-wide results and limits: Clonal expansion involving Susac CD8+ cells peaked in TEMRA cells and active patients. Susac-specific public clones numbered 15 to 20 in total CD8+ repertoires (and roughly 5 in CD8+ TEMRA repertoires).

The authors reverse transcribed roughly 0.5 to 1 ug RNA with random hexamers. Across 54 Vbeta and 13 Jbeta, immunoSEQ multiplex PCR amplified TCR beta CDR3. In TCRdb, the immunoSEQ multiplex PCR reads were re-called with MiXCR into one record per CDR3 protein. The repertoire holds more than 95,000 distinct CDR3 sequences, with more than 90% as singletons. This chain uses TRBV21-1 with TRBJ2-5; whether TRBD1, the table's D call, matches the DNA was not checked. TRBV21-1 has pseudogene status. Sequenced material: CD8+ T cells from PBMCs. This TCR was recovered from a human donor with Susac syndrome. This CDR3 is CASSLPETPYQETQYF. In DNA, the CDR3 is TGTGCCAGCAGCCTCCCCGAGACACCTTACCAAGAGACCCAGTACTTC.